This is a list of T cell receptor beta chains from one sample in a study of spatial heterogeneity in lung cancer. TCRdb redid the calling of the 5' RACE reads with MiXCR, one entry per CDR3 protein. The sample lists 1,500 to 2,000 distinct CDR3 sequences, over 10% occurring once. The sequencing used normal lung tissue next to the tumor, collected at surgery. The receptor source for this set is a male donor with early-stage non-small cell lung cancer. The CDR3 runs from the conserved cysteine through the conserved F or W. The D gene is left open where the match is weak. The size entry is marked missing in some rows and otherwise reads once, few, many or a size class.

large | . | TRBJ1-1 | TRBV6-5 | CASTPGGASEAFF | TGTGCCAGCACCCCTGGAGGGGCAAGTGAAGCTTTCTTT
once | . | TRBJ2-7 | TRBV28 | CASRPRRLLYEQYF | TGTGCCAGCAGACCCCGACGGCTTCTCTACGAGCAGTACTTC
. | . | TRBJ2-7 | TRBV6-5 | CASSTGPWGEQYF | TGTGCCAGCAGTACCGGGCCTTGGGGCGAGCAGTACTTC
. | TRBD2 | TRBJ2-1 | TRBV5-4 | CASSLGSGRPGEQFF | TGTGCCAGCAGCTTGGGAAGCGGGAGGCCTGGTGAGCAGTTCTTC
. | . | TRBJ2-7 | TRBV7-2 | CASYRRTRTKAYEQYF | TGTGCCAGCTATAGGCGAACTAGGACAAAAGCCTACGAGCAGTACTTC
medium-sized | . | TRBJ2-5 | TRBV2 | CASSEARTQETQYF | TGTGCCAGCAGTGAAGCTAGGACCCAAGAGACCCAGTACTTC
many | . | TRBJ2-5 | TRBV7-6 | CASSLALWSGRETQYF | TGTGCCAGCAGCTTAGCGCTGTGGAGCGGCCGAGAGACCCAGTACTTC
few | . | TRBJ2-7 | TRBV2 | CASSEDSSYEQYF | TGTGCCAGCAGTGAAGACTCGAGTTACGAGCAGTACTTC
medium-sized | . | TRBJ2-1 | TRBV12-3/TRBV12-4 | CASSFGGNEQFF | TGTGCCAGCAGTTTTGGCGGGAATGAGCAGTTCTTC
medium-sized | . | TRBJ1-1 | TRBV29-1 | CSGKELNTEAFF | TGCAGCGGCAAGGAGTTAAACACTGAAGCTTTCTTT
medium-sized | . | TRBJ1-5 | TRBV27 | CASSISANQPQHF | TGTGCCAGCAGTATCTCAGCCAATCAGCCCCAGCATTTT
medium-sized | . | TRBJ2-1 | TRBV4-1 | CASSSRSSYNEQFF | TGCGCCAGCAGCTCGCGAAGCTCCTACAATGAGCAGTTCTTC
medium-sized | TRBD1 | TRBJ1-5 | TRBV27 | CASSWGQGYQPQHF | TGTGCCAGCAGTTGGGGACAGGGGTATCAGCCCCAGCATTTT
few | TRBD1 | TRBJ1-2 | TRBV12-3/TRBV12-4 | CASSGQGRLYGYTF | TGTGCCAGCAGTGGACAGGGCCGACTGTATGGCTACACCTTC
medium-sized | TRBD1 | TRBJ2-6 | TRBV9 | CASSVEQGGWTGANVLTF | TGTGCCAGCAGCGTAGAACAAGGGGGCTGGACCGGGGCCAACGTCCTGACTTTC
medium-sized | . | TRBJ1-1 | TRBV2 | CASIGQLNTEAFF | TGTGCCAGCATCGGACAGCTGAACACTGAAGCTTTCTTT
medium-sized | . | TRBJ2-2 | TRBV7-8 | CASSPDSPLQAGELFF | TGTGCCAGCAGCCCTGACAGTCCCTTACAAGCCGGGGAGCTGTTTTTT
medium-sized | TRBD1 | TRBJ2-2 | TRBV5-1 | CASRSGQGYTGELFF | TGCGCCAGCAGGAGCGGACAGGGCTACACCGGGGAGCTGTTTTTT
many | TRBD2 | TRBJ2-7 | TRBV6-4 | CASSDSSGSSYEQYF | TGTGCCAGCAGTGACTCTAGCGGGAGTTCCTACGAGCAGTACTTC
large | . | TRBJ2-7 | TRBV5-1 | CASSLYGQLPSSYEQYF | TGCGCCAGCAGCTTGTACGGGCAACTACCGAGCTCCTACGAGCAGTACTTC
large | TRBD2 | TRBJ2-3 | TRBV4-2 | CASSQDREGRESTDTQYF | TGTGCCAGCAGCCAAGATCGAGAGGGGCGGGAGAGCACAGATACGCAGTATTTT
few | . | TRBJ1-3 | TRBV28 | CASSLSDRSGNTIYF | TGTGCCAGCAGTTTATCTGACAGATCTGGAAACACCATATATTTT
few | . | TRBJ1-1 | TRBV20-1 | CSARGTGDTEAFF | TGCAGTGCTAGAGGGACCGGCGACACTGAAGCTTTCTTT
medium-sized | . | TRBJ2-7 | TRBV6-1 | CASSVRGEGSYEQYF | TGTGCCAGCAGTGTCCGAGGGGAAGGCTCCTACGAGCAGTACTTC
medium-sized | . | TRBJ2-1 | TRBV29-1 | CSAPQGWNTGSNEQFF | TGCAGCGCCCCACAGGGCTGGAATACCGGGAGCAATGAGCAGTTCTTC
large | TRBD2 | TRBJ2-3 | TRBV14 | CASSQSIGLAGEDTQYF | TGTGCCAGCAGCCAATCGATCGGACTAGCGGGGGAAGATACGCAGTATTTT
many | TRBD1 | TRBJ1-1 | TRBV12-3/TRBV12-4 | CASSSNLGQGITEAFF | TGTGCCAGCAGTTCCAATCTCGGACAGGGGATTACTGAAGCTTTCTTT
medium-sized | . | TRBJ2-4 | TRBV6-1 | CASSEYTHQELAKNIQYF | TGTGCCAGCAGTGAATATACACACCAGGAATTAGCCAAAAACATTCAGTACTTC